This entry is about one T cell receptor (beta chain). These data belong to a study of T cells in narcolepsy. Sequencing used immunoSEQ multiplex PCR; TCRdb keeps in-frame clones, though not all of them. The sample consists of tens of thousands of clones, around four fifths of them appearing once. Germline-derived CDR1 and CDR2 are MNHEY and SVGAGI. V dropped 2 bases and J dropped 4; count of bases not matched to a gene: 3. The CDR3 has 15 amino acids. This TCR was sampled from a human donor with narcolepsy. V and J are TRBV6-5 and TRBJ1-3, with 9 bases fitting TRBD1. The sample comprised CD45RA- memory CD4+ T cells from PBMCs. DNA for the CDR3: TGTGCCAGCAGTTACACTGGGACAGGGGGAAACACCATATATTTT. Amino acids: CASSYTGTGGNTIYF.